Following are 14 T cell receptor beta chains from one sample sequenced in a study of cytomegalovirus exposure and HLA in healthy donors. Libraries were prepared by immunoSEQ multiplex PCR; TCRdb keeps only in-frame clonotypes and omits some of them. The table records some 130,000 clones, roughly four fifths of them present only once. Material for sequencing was PBMCs. All receptors come from a young man in good health and CMV-seropositive.

The chain carries TRBV5-1 and TRBJ2-3; 14 bases match TRBD2. After removal of 1 base from V and 2 bases from J, the junction contained 6 bases not matched to a gene. The V gene's germline CDR1 is SGHRS and CDR2 YFSETQ. There are 18 residues in the CDR3. The CDR3 DNA reads as TGCGCCAGCAGCTTGCGGACTAGCGGGGGGTCAAACACAGATACGCAGTATTTT. Translation gives CASSLRTSGGSNTDTQYF.

CDR3: CASSLNAGITEAFF. DNA of the CDR3: TGTGCCAGCAGCTTAAATGCGGGAATCACTGAAGCTTTCTTT. The chain is built from TRBV7-3 and TRBJ1-1; no definite D call. Germline V gene data show CDR1 as SGHTA and CDR2 as FQGTGA. Trimming pared 1 base from V and 4 bases from J, leaving 10 bases between. The CDR3 totals 14 residues.

The CDR3 region is CASTLSGNTIYF. The CDR3 DNA follows: TGTGCCAGCACCCTCTCTGGAAACACCATATATTTT. The chain combines TRBV2 with TRBJ1-3; D unclear. Germline CDR1 reads SNHLY; CDR2 reads FYNNEI. This CDR3 has 12 residues. V shed 7 bases and J shed 0 bases, with 4 bases lying between them.

The chain joins TRBV6-1 to TRBJ1-2; D is uncertain. V lost 1 base and J lost 7, with 10 bases in between. CDR3 size: 13 residues. Germline V gives CDR1 MNHNS, CDR2 SASEGT. The CDR3 region has the DNA TGTGCCAGCAGTGAAGTGAGGGATCGTGGCTACACCTTC. Protein: CASSEVRDRGYTF.

The CDR3 is CASSQDGGPRSKNIQYF. CDR3 coding DNA: TGCGCCAGCAGCCAAGATGGGGGCCCCCGGTCCAAAAACATTCAGTACTTC. The chain links TRBV4-3 to TRBJ2-4; the D gene is possibly TRBD1 (6 bases). With 0 bases removed from V and 2 bases from J, the gap between germline ends came to 14 bases. Per the germline V gene, CDR1 is LGHNA and CDR2 is YSLEER. The CDR3 consists of 17 residues.

This clone was counted only a few times. The chain couples TRBV19 to TRBJ2-3, with a weak D call TRBD1 (6 bases). Germline CDR1 reads LNHDA; CDR2 reads SQIVND (reference sequence). V gave up 7 bases and J gave up 0 bases, with 11 bases separating them. This CDR3 contains 14 residues. This CDR3 is CASNPGESTDTQYF. Written as DNA, the CDR3 is TGTGCCAGTAACCCAGGGGAGAGCACAGATACGCAGTATTTT.

The chain joins TRBV19 to TRBJ2-7; perhaps TRBD1 as D (6 bases). Trimming pared 4 bases from V and 5 bases from J, leaving 12 bases between. This CDR3 has 13 amino acids. Germline values: CDR1 LNHDA, CDR2 SQIVND (reference sequence). The CDR3 coding sequence is TGTGCCAGTAGTAGGGGGACACCTAACGAGCAGTACTTC. Protein sequence: CASSRGTPNEQYF.

The genes are TRBV6-1 and TRBJ1-5, with no clear D. V lost 0 bases, J lost 11 bases, and 8 bases lay in between. This CDR3 comprises 12 residues. Germline V lookup: CDR1 MNHNS, CDR2 SASEGT. The CDR3 nucleotides are TGTGCCAGCAGTGAAGCGGTAGAAACCCAGCATTTT. Protein: CASSEAVETQHF.

This chain links TRBV5-4 with TRBJ2-2; TRBD1 is a possible D gene (5 bases). This CDR3 comprises 15 residues. V was trimmed by 4 bases and J by 0 bases, leaving 10 bases between them. Per the germline V gene, CDR1 is SGHNT and CDR2 is YYREEE (reference sequence). The CDR3 loop is CASSVQGPNTGELFF. DNA for the CDR3: TGTGCCAGCAGCGTTCAGGGCCCGAACACCGGGGAGCTGTTTTTT.

This clone was picked up one time. The chain has TRBV11-3 and TRBJ2-3; D call uncertain. The germline V gene has CDR1 SGHNT and CDR2 YENEEA. CDR3 length: 15 amino acids. V shed 0 bases and J shed 4 bases, with 11 bases lying between them. CDR3 in DNA: TGTGCCAGCAGCTTAGATGGTAGCTCGGCAGATACGCAGTATTTT. Translating gives CASSLDGSSADTQYF.

The CDR3 loop reads CASSFYRENTEAFF. The CDR3 DNA reads TGCGCCAGCAGCTTCTACAGAGAGAACACTGAAGCTTTCTTT. V usage is TRBV5-1 and J usage is TRBJ1-1; no clear D gene. Germline CDR1 and CDR2: SGHRS and YFSETQ. The CDR3 runs 14 residues. Trimming removed 2 bases from V and 1 base from J, with 9 bases in between.

V and J are TRBV5-1 and TRBJ1-1, with 7 positions matching TRBD1. V lost 1 base to trimming and J lost 2 bases; unmatched junction nucleotides: 2. The CDR3 is 14 amino acids. CDR1 SGHRS and CDR2 YFSETQ come from the germline V gene. The CDR3 nucleotides read TGCGCCAGCAGCTTGACAGGGGACAACACTGAAGCTTTCTTT. As protein: CASSLTGDNTEAFF.

This chain uses TRBV7-2 with TRBJ2-7; TRBD2 agrees at 7 bases. Germline V lookup: CDR1 SGHTA, CDR2 FQGNSA. Trimming took 3 bases from V and 6 from J; bases not matched to a gene: 8. The CDR3 loop spans 14 amino acids. As DNA, the CDR3 is TGTGCCAGCAGCTTGATCCCACCGGGGGGCGAGCAGTACTTC. It specifies CASSLIPPGGEQYF.

The chain carries TRBV4-2 and TRBJ1-1; 8 bases align to TRBD1. With 3 bases clipped from V and 1 base from J, the junction kept 4 bases outside the gene matches. Germline values: CDR1 LGHNA, CDR2 YNFKEQ. The CDR3 covers 15 residues. DNA of the CDR3: TGTGCCAGCAGCCAGGCAGGACAGGGGAACACTGAAGCTTTCTTT. This encodes CASSQAGQGNTEAFF.